The rows below give T cell receptor beta chains drawn from one sample of a study of CD4+ T cells in melanoma. TCRdb's copy holds only in-frame clones and misses some; the assay was immunoSEQ multiplex PCR. The profile covers 9,000 to 13,000 clones, with 55% to 65% appearing a single time and around a quarter taken by the ten largest. The sequencing input was cells from a culture (not recorded whether cultured in vitro). The receptors were sampled from a human donor with melanoma. Each CDR3 is given with its conserved first and last residue. D genes are given only for firm matches. Size tells how often a clone was seen (once, few, many) or the class of an expanded clone, and some rows leave it out.

D: TRBD1; size: -; J: TRBJ1-2; V: TRBV19; DNA: TGTGCCAGTAGTCTCCAGGGGGCTCGGTATGGCTACACCTTC; CDR3: CASSLQGARYGYTF
D: TRBD1; size: -; J: TRBJ1-1; V: TRBV5-1; DNA: TGCGCCAGCAGCTCATGGGGACAGGGTGGGAACACTGAAGCTTTCTTT; CDR3: CASSSWGQGGNTEAFF
D: -; size: -; J: TRBJ1-5; V: TRBV6-1; DNA: TGTGCCAGCAGAGTGGGGGCTCAGCCCCAGCATTTT; CDR3: CASRVGAQPQHF
D: -; size: -; J: TRBJ2-5; V: TRBV2; DNA: TGTGCCAGCAGGATCGTCGGAGGCGGAGAGACCCAGTACTTC; CDR3: CASRIVGGGETQYF
D: -; size: -; J: TRBJ2-2; V: TRBV7-3; DNA: TGTGCCAGCAGGCAGGGTCAGGGGACCGGGGAGCTGTTTTTT; CDR3: CASRQGQGTGELFF
D: -; size: -; J: TRBJ1-2; V: TRBV25-1; DNA: TGTGCCAGCAGTGACGGTTATGGCTACACCTTC; CDR3: CASSDGYGYTF
D: -; size: -; J: TRBJ1-1; V: TRBV6-6; DNA: TGTGCCAGCAGTGGTGACACTGAAGCTTTCTTT; CDR3: CASSGDTEAFF
D: -; size: -; J: TRBJ2-5; V: TRBV23-1; DNA: TGCGCCAGCACGCGGGAGACCCAGTACTTC; CDR3: CASTRETQYF
D: -; size: few; J: TRBJ1-2; V: TRBV29-1; DNA: TGCAGCGGAGGGGAGGTGGGGGGCTACACCTTC; CDR3: CSGGEVGGYTF
D: -; size: -; J: TRBJ1-5; V: TRBV6-1; DNA: TGTGCCAGCAGTGAAGGGACAAGGAGCAATCAGCCCCAGCATTTT; CDR3: CASSEGTRSNQPQHF
D: -; size: -; J: TRBJ2-1; V: TRBV11-2; DNA: TGTGCCAGCAGCACCCTTGCCAGGTTGGGAAACAATGAGCAGTTCTTC; CDR3: CASSTLARLGNNEQFF
D: TRBD1; size: -; J: TRBJ2-7; V: TRBV27; DNA: TGTGCCAGCAGTTTAGAGGGACAGGGTTTCAGCGAGCAGTACTTC; CDR3: CASSLEGQGFSEQYF
D: -; size: -; J: TRBJ1-2; V: TRBV7-5; DNA: TGTGCCAGCAGCTTTTTGGCTAACTATGGCTACACCTTC; CDR3: CASSFLANYGYTF
D: TRBD1; size: -; J: TRBJ1-1; V: TRBV19; DNA: TGTGCCAGTAGTATACGATCCACCGGGACAGCCCTAGCTTTCTTT; CDR3: CASSIRSTGTALAFF
D: TRBD1; size: -; J: TRBJ1-4; V: TRBV19; DNA: TGTGCCAGTAGTTTGTCCGTTGTCGGACAGGGAAATGAAAAACTGTTTTTT; CDR3: CASSLSVVGQGNEKLFF
D: -; size: few; J: TRBJ2-2; V: TRBV28; DNA: TGTGCCAGCAGTTTCATGATGACTGGGGAGCTGTTTTTT; CDR3: CASSFMMTGELFF
D: -; size: once; J: TRBJ2-3; V: TRBV6-5; DNA: TGTGCCGCCCGGGGGCAGCTAGGCACAGATACGCAGTATTTT; CDR3: CAARGQLGTDTQYF
D: -; size: medium-sized; J: TRBJ1-1; V: TRBV7-3; DNA: TGTGCCAGCAGCTTCAGTATCGGCAACACTGAAGCTTTCTTT; CDR3: CASSFSIGNTEAFF
D: TRBD1; size: few; J: TRBJ2-2; V: TRBV23-1; DNA: TGCGCCAGCAGTCCCCGAGACAGGGAGAATCTGGGCACCGGGGAGCTGTTTTTT; CDR3: CASSPRDRENLGTGELFF
D: -; size: once; J: TRBJ1-6; V: TRBV7-6; DNA: TGTGCCAGCAGCTGGACCCAGTACAATTCACCCCTCCACTTT; CDR3: CASSWTQYNSPLHF
D: TRBD1; size: -; J: TRBJ1-2; V: TRBV12-5; DNA: TGTGCTAGTGGTTTGTCCCGGGACAGGGGAATAGGAGGCGGCTACACCTTC; CDR3: CASGLSRDRGIGGGYTF